This T cell receptor (beta chain) was sequenced in a study of blood T cell repertoires in COVID-19. Study context: Italy, Spain and the United States were the sources of the convalescent and acute COVID-19 samples. The cDNA or gDNA used as material had been derived from T cells, B-cell-depleted T cells, or PBMCs.

Seattle patients were enrolled while actively infected and followed longitudinally. This clone was seen a single time. With 2 bases removed from V and 0 bases from J, the gap between germline ends came to 11 bases. The CDR3 is 15 residues long. Germline V gives CDR1 SGHDT, CDR2 YYEEEE. The table came from immunoSEQ multiplex PCR; TCRdb's copy has only in-frame clones and leaves some out. The sample includes roughly 290,000 clones, approximately 92% of them seen just once. The material sequenced was peripheral blood. The rearrangement links TRBV5-6 to TRBJ1-1; D is possibly TRBD1 (5 bases). The receptor was isolated from a woman between 25 and 40 years old with COVID-19, enrolled during active disease. The CDR3 spells CASSFDGGLNTEAFF. The CDR3, as DNA: TGTGCCAGCAGCTTCGATGGGGGGTTGAACACTGAAGCTTTCTTT.